This TCR beta chain was sequenced during a study of CD8 T cells in ankylosing spondylitis. This clonotype was observed many times. Its antigen is unidentified. Study-wide findings and caveats: Disease-associated clones were CD8+ and fairly uncommon in peripheral blood.

TCRdb redid the calling of the 5' RACE reads with MiXCR, one entry per CDR3 protein. This sample carries some 250,000 distinct CDR3 sequences, around a tenth of them seen once, and the ten largest clones take 5.5% to 8%. V was pared by 4 bases and J by 7 bases, with 18 bases between. Germline values: CDR1 SGHKS, CDR2 YYEKEE (reference sequence). The CDR3 spans 15 residues. This TCR was sampled from a male donor with ankylosing spondylitis or in good health (not recorded which). The sequencing input was blood, either unsorted or a sorted T cell fraction (not recorded which). The chain has TRBV5-5 and TRBJ2-1; D not resolved. The CDR3 nucleotides are TGTGCCAGCAGCGGGTTCGTAAGCCCGGAGAATGAGCAGTTCTTC. This gives the protein CASSGFVSPENEQFF. Variable domain in full (rest from reference TRBV5-5 and TRBJ2-1): DAGVTQSPTHLIKTRGQQVTLRCSPISGHKSVSWYQQVLGQGPQFIFQYYEKEERGRGNFPDRFSARQFPNYSSELNVNALLLGDSALYLCASSGFVSPENEQFFGPGTRLTVL.